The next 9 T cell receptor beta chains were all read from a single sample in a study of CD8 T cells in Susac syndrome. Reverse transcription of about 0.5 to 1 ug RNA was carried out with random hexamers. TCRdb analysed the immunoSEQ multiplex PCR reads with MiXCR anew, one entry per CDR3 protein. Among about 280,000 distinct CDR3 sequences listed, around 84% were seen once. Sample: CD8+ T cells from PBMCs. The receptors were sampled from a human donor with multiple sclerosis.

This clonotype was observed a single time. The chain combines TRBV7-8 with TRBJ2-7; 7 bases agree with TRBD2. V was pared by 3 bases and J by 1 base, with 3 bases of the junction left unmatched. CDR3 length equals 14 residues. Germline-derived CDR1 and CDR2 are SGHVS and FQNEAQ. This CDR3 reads CASSLGTKSYEQYF. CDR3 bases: TGTGCCAGCAGCTTGGGGACTAAATCCTACGAGCAGTACTTC.

The CDR3 DNA follows: TGTGCCAGCAGTTCCGATGGTCAGCCCCAGCATTTT. Translating it yields CASSSDGQPQHF. The chain couples TRBV7-9 to TRBJ1-5, with unresolved D. This CDR3 has 12 amino acids. The germline CDR1 and CDR2 sequences are SEHNR and FQNEAQ (reference sequence). The V and J ends lost 6 bases and 6 bases respectively, with 9 bases between them. Full variable domain (rest looked up from reference TRBV7-9 and TRBJ1-5): DTGVSQNPRHKITKRGQNVTFRCDPISEHNRLYWYRQTLGQGPEFLTYFQNEAQLEKSRLLSDRFSAERPKGSFSTLEIQRTEQGDSAMYLCASSSDGQPQHFGDGTRLSIL.

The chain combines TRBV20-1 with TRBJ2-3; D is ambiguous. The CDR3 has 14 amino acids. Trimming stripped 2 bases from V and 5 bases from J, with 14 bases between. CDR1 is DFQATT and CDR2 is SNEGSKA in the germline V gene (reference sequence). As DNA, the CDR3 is TGCAGTGCTAGATCGGGTACAGTCGGAGATACGCAGTATTTT. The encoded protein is CSARSGTVGDTQYF.

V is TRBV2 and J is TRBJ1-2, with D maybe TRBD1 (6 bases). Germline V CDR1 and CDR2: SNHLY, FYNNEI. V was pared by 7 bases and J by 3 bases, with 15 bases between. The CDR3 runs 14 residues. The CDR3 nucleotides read TGTGCCAGCATCCGACAGGAACCGGACTATGGCTACACCTTC. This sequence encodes CASIRQEPDYGYTF.

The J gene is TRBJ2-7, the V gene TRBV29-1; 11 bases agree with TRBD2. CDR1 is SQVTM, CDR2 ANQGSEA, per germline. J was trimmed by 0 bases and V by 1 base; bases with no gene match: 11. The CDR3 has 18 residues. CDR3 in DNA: TGCAGCGTTGAAGCCCTATCGACTAGCGGGGCGGTCTCCTACGAGCAGTACTTC. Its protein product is CSVEALSTSGAVSYEQYF.

This CDR3 is CASTTQDWDSYNEQFF. In DNA form, the CDR3 reads TGTGCCAGCACCACTCAAGACTGGGACTCCTACAATGAGCAGTTCTTC. V gene TRBV7-9 combines with J gene TRBJ2-1, with D hard to call. The CDR3 contains 16 residues. The ends were cut back, 7 bases at V and 0 bases at J, with 16 bases in the middle. CDR1 and CDR2 (germline): SEHNR, FQNEAQ (reference sequence).

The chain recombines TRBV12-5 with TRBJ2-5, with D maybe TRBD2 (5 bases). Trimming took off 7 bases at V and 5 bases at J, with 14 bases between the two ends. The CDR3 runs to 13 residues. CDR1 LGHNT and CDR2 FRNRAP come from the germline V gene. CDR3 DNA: TGTGCTAGTGCCGAAGCGGTAACGGAGACCCAGTACTTC. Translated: CASAEAVTETQYF.

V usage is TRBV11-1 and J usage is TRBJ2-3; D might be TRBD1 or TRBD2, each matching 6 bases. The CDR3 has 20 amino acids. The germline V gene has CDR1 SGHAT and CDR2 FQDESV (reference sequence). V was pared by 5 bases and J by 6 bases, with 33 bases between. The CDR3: CASSPPRWGEGDKDTDTQYF. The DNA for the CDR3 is TGTGCCAGCAGCCCACCTAGATGGGGGGAAGGGGACAAGGACACTGATACGCAGTATTTT.

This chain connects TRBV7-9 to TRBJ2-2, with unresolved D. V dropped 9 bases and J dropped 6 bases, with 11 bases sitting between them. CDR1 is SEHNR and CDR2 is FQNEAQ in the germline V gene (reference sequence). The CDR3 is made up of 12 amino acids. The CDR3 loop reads CASPIDSGELFF. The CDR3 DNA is TGTGCCAGTCCAATAGACTCCGGGGAGCTGTTTTTT. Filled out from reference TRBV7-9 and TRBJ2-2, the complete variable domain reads DTGVSQNPRHKITKRGQNVTFRCDPISEHNRLYWYRQTLGQGPEFLTYFQNEAQLEKSRLLSDRFSAERPKGSFSTLEIQRTEQGDSAMYLCASPIDSGELFFGEGSRLTVL.